This T cell receptor beta chain emerged from a study of response to subunit inactivated influenza vaccine. Using its own MiXCR run on the RT-PCR reads, TCRdb lists one record per CDR3 protein. This repertoire shows more than 450,000 distinct CDR3 sequences, around 11% found once; its top ten account for approximately 11%. V lost 9 bases and J lost 3, with 12 bases in between. The germline V gene has CDR1 MNHEY and CDR2 SMNVEV (reference sequence). The CDR3 covers 13 residues. These same records also appear under a second study, on T cells expressing NK-cell markers. Per that study: Generation of TCR beta cDNA was performed by 5'RACE template switching incorporating UMIs. Serological testing identified seven of the eight sequenced donors as HCMV-seropositive and one as seronegative. About 1.0-7.5% of CD8+ T cells in roughly six donors belonged to dominant NKG2C+ clonotypes. Whether expanded NKG2C+ T cell clones recognized HCMV stayed uncertain.

The source was PBMCs from blood, collected on the day of vaccination. The TCR sequence derives from a man aged 50 to 59 who received an inactivated influenza vaccine. The gene calls are TRBV27 and TRBJ1-5; D not resolved. CDR3: CASWTLSNQPQHF. The CDR3 DNA sequence: TGTGCCAGTTGGACCCTCTCCAATCAGCCCCAGCATTTT.